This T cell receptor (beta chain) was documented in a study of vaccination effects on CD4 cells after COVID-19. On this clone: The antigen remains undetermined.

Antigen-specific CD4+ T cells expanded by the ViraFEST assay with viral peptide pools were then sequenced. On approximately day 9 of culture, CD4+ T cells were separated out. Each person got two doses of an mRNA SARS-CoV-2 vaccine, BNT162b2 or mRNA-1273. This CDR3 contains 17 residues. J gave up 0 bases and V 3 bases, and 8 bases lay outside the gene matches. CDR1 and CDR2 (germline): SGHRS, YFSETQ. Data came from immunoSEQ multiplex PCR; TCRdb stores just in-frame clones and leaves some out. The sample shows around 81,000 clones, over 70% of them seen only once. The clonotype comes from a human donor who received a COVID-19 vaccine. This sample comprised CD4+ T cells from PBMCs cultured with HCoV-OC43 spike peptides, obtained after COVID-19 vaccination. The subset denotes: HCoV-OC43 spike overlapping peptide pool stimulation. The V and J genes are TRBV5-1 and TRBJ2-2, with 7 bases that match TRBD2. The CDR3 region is CASSSGGQRANTGELFF. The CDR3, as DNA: TGCGCCAGCAGCTCGGGGGGTCAACGGGCGAACACCGGGGAGCTGTTTTTT.